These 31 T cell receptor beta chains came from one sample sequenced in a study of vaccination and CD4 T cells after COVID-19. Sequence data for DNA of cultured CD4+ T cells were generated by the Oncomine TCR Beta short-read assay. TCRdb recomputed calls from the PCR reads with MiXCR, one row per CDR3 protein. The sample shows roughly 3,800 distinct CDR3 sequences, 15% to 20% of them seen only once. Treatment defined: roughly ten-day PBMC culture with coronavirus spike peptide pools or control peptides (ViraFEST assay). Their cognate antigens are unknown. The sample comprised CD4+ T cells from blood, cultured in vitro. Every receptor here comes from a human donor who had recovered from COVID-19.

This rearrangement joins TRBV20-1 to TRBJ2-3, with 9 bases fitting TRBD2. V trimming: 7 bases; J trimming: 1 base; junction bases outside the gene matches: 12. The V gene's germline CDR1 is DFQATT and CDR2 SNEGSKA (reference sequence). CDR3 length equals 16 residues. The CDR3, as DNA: TGCAGTGTACAGCCACCCCTAGCGGGGCGCACAGATACGCAGTATTTT. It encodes CSVQPPLAGRTDTQYF.

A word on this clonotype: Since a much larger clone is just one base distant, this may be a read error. The CDR3 DNA follows: TGCAGTGCCAAAATGGGGCCCTACGGGCAGTACTTC. This sequence encodes CSAKMGPYGQYF. The gene calls are TRBV20-1 and TRBJ2-7; TRBD1 is a possible D gene (5 bases). CDR1 and CDR2 from the germline V gene are DFQATT and SNEGSKA (reference sequence). CDR3 length equals 12 residues.

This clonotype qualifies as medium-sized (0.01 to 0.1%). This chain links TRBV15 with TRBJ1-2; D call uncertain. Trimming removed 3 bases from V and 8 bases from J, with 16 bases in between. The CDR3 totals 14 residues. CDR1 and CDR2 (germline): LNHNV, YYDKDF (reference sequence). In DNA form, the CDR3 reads TGTGCCACCAGCAGGGGAGAGGGAATAATGGGCTACACCTTC. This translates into CATSRGEGIMGYTF. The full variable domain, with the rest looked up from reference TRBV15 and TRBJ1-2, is DAMVIQNPRYQVTQFGKPVTLSCSQTLNHNVMYWYQQKSSQAPKLLFHYYDKDFNNEADTPDNFQSRRPNTSFCFLDIRSPGLGDTAMYLCATSRGEGIMGYTFGSGTRLTVV.

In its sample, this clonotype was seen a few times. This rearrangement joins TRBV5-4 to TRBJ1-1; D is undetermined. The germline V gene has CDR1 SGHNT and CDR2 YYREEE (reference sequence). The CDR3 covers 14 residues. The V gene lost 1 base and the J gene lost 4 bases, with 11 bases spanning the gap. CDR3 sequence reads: CASSLFLEGTEAFF. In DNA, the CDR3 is TGTGCCAGCAGCTTGTTTCTCGAGGGCACTGAAGCTTTCTTT.

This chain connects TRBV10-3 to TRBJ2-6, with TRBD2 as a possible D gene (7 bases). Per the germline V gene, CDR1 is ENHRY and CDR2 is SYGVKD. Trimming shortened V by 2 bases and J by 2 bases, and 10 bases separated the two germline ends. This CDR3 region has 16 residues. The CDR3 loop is CAISELGGAGANVLTF. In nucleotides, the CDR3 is TGTGCCATCAGTGAGCTAGGGGGGGCTGGGGCCAACGTCCTGACTTTC.

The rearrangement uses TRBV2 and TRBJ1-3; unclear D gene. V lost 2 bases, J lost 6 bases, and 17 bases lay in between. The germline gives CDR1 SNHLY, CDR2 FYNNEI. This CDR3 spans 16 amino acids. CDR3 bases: TGTGCCAGCAGTGAAAAGGGATCCACACGGGTAAACACCATATATTTT. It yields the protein CASSEKGSTRVNTIYF. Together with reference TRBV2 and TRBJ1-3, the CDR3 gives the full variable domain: EPEVTQTPSHQVTQMGQEVILRCVPISNHLYFYWYRQILGQKVEFLVSFYNNEISEKSEIFDDQFSVERPDGSNFTLKIRSTKLEDSAMYFCASSEKGSTRVNTIYFGEGSWLTVV.

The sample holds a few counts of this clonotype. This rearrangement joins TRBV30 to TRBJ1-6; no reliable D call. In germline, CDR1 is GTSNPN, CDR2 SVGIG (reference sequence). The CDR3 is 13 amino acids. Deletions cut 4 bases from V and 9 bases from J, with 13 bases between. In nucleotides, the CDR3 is TGTGCCTGGACAATGAGGGAGGGTTCACCCCTCCACTTT. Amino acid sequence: CAWTMREGSPLHF.

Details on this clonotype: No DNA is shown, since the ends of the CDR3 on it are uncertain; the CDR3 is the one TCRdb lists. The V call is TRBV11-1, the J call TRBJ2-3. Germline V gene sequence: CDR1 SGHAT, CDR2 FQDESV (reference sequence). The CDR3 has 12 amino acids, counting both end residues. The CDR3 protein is CASSFLWDTQYF.

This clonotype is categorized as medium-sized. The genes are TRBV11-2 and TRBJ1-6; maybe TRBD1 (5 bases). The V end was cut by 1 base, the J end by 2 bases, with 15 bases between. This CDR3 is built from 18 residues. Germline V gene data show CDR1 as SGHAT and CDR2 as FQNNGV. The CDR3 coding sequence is TGTGCCAGCAGCTTAGGGATGGGGACGGGCGCCTATAATTCACCCCTCCACTTT. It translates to CASSLGMGTGAYNSPLHF.

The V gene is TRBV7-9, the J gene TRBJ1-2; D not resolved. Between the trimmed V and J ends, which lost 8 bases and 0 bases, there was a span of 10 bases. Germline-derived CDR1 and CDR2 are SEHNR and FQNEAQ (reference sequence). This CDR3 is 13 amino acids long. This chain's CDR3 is CASLKGTNYGYTF. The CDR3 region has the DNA TGTGCCAGCTTGAAAGGAACTAACTATGGCTACACCTTC.

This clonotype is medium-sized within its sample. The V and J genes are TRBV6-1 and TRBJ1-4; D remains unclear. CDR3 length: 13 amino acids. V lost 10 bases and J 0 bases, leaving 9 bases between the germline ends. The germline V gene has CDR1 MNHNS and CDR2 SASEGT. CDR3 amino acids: CATRGATNEKLFF. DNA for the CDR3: TGTGCCACTCGGGGTGCAACTAATGAAAAACTGTTTTTT.

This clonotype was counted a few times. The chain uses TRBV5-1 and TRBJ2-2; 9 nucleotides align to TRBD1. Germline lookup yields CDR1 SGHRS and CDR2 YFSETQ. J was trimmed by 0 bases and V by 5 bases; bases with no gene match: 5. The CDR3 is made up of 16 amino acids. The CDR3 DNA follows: TGCGCCAGCAGACTCGGGACAGGGTCGAACACCGGGGAGCTGTTTTTT. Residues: CASRLGTGSNTGELFF.

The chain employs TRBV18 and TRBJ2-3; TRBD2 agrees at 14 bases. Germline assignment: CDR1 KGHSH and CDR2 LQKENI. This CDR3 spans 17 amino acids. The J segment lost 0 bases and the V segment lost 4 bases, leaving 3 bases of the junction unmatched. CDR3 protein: CASSQGTSGGSTDTQYF. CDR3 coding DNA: TGTGCCAGCTCACAAGGGACTAGCGGGGGCAGCACAGATACGCAGTATTTT.

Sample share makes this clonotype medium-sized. CDR3 protein: CASSVASDQPQHF. The CDR3 nucleotides are TGTGCCAGCAGTGTTGCCTCTGATCAGCCCCAGCATTTT. The rearrangement joins TRBV2 to TRBJ1-5; D is unresolved. Germline V CDR1 and CDR2: SNHLY, FYNNEI. V was pared by 4 bases and J by 5 bases, with 9 bases between. CDR3 length: 13 residues.

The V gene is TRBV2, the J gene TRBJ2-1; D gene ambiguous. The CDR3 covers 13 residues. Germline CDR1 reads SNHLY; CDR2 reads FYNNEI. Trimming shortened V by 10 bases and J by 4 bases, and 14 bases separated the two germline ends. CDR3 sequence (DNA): TGTGCCACCCGAAGTAGGGTGTACAATGAGCAGTTCTTC. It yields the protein CATRSRVYNEQFF.

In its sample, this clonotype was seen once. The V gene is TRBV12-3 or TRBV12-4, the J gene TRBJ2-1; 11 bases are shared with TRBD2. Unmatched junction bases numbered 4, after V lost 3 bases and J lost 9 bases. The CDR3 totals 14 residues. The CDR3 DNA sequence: TGTGCCAGCAGTTTCCTAGCGGGGGGTAGTGAGCAGTTCTTC. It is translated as CASSFLAGGSEQFF.

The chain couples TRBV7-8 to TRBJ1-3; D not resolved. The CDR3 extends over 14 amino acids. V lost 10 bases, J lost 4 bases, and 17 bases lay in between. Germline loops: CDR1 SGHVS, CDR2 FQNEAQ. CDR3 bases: TGTGCCACCCTCTTAGAAAGGGAAGGAAACACCATATATTTT. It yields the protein CATLLEREGNTIYF.

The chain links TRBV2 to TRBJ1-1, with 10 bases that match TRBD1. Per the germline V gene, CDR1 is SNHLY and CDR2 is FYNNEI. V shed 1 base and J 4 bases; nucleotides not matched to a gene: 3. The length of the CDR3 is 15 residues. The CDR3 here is CASSEGGQGTTEAFF. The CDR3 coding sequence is TGTGCCAGCAGTGAAGGGGGACAGGGGACCACTGAAGCTTTCTTT.

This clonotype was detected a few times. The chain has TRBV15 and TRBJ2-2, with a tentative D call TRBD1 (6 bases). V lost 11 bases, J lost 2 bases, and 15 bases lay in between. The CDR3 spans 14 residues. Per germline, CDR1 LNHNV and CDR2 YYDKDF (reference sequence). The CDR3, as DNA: TGTGCCTCAAGGACAGAGCCAAACACCGGGGAGCTGTTTTTT. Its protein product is CASRTEPNTGELFF.

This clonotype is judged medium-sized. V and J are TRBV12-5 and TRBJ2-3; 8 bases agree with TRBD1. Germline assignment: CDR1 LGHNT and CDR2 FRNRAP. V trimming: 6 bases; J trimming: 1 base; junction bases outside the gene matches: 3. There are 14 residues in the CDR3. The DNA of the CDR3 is TGTGCTAGTGGCGGACAGGGAGGCACAGATACGCAGTATTTT. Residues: CASGGQGGTDTQYF.

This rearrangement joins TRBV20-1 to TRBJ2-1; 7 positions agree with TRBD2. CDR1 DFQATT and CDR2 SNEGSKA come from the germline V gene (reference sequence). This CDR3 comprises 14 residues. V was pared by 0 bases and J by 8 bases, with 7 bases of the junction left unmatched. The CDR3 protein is CSARDPGLWDEQFF. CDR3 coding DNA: TGCAGTGCTAGAGACCCGGGACTATGGGATGAGCAGTTCTTC.

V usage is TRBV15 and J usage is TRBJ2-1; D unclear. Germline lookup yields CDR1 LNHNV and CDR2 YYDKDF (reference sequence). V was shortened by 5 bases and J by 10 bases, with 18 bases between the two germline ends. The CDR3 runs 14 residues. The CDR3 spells CATSSDLGRWEQFF. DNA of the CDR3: TGTGCCACCAGCTCCGACCTTGGTCGGTGGGAGCAGTTCTTC.

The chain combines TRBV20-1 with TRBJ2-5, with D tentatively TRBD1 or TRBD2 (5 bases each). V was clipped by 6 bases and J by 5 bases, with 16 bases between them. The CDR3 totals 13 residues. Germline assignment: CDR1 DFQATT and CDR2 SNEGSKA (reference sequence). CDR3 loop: CSAAAGAWETQYF. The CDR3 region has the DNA TGCAGTGCCGCGGCCGGGGCGTGGGAGACCCAGTACTTC.

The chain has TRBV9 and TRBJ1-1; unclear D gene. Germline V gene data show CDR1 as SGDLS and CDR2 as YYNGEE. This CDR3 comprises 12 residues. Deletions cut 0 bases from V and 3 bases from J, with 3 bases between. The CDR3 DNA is TGTGCCAGCAGCGTAGCGGACACTGAAGCTTTCTTT. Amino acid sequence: CASSVADTEAFF.

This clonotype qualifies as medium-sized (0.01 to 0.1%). The CDR3 DNA sequence: TGTGCCAGCAGCTTAGCCTTGGACAGATATCAGCCCCAGCATTTT. Translated: CASSLALDRYQPQHF. The chain uses TRBV7-8 and TRBJ1-5, with a weak D call TRBD1 (6 bases). V gave up 0 bases and J gave up 5 bases, with 11 bases separating them. The germline gives CDR1 SGHVS, CDR2 FQNEAQ. This CDR3 has 15 amino acids.

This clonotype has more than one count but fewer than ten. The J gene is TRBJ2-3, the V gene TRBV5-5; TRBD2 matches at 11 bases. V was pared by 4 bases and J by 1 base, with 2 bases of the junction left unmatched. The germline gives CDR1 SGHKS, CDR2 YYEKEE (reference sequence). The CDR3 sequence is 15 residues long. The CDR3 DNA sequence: TGTGCCAGCAGCAGGGGACTAGCGGGCACAGATACGCAGTATTTT. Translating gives CASSRGLAGTDTQYF.

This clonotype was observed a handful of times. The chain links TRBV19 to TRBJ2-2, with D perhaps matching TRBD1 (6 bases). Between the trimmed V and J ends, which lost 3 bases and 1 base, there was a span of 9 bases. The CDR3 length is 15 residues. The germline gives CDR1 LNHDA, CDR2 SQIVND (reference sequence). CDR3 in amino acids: CASSMGAWNTGELFF. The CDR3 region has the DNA TGTGCCAGTAGTATGGGGGCTTGGAACACCGGGGAGCTGTTTTTT.

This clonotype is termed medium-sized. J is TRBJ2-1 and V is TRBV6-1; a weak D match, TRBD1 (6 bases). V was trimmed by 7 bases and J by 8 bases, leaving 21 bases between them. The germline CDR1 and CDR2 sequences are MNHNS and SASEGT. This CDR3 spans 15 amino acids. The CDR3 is CASTRGPLADDEQFF. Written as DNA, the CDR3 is TGTGCCAGCACCAGGGGCCCCTTGGCTGACGATGAGCAGTTCTTC.

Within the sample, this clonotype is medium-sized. The CDR3 nucleotides are TGTGCCAGCAGCCTCACAGGTCCCACTGAAGCTTTCTTT. This encodes CASSLTGPTEAFF. V is TRBV14 and J is TRBJ1-1, with D maybe TRBD1 (5 bases). There are 13 residues in the CDR3. V lost 4 bases and J 4 bases, leaving 10 bases between the germline ends. Germline CDR1 SGHDN, CDR2 FVKESK.

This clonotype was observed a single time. The CDR3: CSARDPYDYNEQFF. The CDR3 DNA reads TGCAGTGCTAGAGACCCTTACGACTACAATGAGCAGTTCTTC. The gene calls are TRBV20-1 and TRBJ2-1; D gene unclear. CDR3 length equals 14 residues. Per germline, CDR1 DFQATT and CDR2 SNEGSKA (reference sequence). V lost 0 bases to trimming and J lost 3 bases, with 9 bases between them.

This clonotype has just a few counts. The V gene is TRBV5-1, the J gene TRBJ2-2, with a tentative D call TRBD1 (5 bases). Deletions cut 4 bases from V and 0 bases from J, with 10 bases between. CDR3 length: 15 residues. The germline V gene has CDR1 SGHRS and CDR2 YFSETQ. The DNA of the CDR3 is TGCGCCAGCAGCCCGACAGTAGCGAACACCGGGGAGCTGTTTTTT. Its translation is CASSPTVANTGELFF.